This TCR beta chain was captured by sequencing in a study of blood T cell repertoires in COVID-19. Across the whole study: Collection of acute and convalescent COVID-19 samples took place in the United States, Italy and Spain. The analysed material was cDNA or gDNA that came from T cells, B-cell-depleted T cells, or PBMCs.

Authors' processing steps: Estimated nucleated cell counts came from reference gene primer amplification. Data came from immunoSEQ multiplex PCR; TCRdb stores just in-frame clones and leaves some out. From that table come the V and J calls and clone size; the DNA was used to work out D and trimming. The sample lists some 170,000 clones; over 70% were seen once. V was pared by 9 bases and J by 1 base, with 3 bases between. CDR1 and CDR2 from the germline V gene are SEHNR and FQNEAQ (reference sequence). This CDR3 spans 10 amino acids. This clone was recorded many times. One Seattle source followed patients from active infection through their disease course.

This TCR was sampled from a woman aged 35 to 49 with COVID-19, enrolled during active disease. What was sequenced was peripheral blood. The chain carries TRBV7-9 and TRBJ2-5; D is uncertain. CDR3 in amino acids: CASLQETQYF. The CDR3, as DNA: TGTGCCAGTCTCCAAGAGACCCAGTACTTC.